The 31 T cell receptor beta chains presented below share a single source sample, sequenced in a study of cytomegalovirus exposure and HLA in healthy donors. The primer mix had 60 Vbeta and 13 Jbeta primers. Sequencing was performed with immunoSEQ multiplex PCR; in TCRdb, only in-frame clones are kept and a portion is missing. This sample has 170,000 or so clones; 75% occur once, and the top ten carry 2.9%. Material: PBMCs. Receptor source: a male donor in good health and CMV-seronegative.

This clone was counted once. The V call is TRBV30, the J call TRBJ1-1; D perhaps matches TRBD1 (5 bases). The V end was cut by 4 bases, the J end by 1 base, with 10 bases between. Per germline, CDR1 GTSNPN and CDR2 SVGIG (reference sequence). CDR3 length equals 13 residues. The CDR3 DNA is TGTGCCTGGACCAGGGATTGGAACACTGAAGCTTTCTTT. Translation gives CAWTRDWNTEAFF.

CDR3 sequence: CASTLAGTDINYGYTF. In DNA, the CDR3 is TGTGCCAGCACCTTAGCCGGGACAGACATAAACTATGGCTACACCTTC. J is TRBJ1-2 and V is TRBV28; 7 nucleotides agree with TRBD1. The CDR3 length is 16 residues. The germline gives CDR1 MDHEN, CDR2 SYDVKM. The trim removed 7 bases at V and 2 bases at J, leaving 13 bases unmatched.

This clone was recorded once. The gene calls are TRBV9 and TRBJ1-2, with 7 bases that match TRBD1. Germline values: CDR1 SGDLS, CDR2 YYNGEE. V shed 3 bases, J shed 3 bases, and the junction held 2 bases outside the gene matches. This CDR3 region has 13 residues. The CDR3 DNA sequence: TGTGCCAGCAGCGACGGGACAGACTATGGCTACACCTTC. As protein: CASSDGTDYGYTF.

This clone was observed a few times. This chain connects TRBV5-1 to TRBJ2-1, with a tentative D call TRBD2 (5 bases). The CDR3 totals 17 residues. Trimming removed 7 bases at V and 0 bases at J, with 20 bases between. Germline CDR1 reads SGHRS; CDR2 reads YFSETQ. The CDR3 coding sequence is TGCGCCAGCCACGAGGGTTTTAGCATGGGCTCCTACAATGAGCAGTTCTTC. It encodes CASHEGFSMGSYNEQFF.

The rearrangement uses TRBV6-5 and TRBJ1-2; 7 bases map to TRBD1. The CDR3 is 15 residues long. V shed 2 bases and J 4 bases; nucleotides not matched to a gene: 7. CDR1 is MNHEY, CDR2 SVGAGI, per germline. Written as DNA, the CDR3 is TGTGCCAGCAGTTACAACAGGGGTTTGGGCTATGGCTACACCTTC. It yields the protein CASSYNRGLGYGYTF.

CDR3 in amino acids: CASSPWGGLTDTQYF. As DNA, the CDR3 is TGTGCCAGCAGCCCATGGGGGGGTCTGACAGATACGCAGTATTTT. The gene calls are TRBV7-3 and TRBJ2-3, with 7 bases that match TRBD2. Trimming took 5 bases from V and 3 from J; bases not matched to a gene: 8. Per the germline V gene, CDR1 is SGHTA and CDR2 is FQGTGA. CDR3 length: 15 amino acids.

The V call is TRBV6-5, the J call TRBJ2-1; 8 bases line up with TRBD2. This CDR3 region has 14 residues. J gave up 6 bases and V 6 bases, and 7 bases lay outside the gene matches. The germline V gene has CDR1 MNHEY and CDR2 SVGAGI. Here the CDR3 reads CASRQIAGINEQFF. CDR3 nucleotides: TGTGCCAGCAGGCAAATAGCGGGGATCAATGAGCAGTTCTTC.

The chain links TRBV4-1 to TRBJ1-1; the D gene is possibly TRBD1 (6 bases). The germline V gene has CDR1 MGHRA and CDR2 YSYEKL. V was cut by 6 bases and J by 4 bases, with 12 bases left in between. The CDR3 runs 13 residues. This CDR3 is CASRLQGSTEAFF. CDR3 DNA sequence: TGCGCCAGCAGACTACAGGGAAGCACTGAAGCTTTCTTT.

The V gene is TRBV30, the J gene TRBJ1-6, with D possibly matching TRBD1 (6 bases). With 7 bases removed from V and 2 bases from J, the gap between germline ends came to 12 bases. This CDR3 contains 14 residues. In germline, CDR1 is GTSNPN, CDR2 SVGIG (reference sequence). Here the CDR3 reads CALGGVTYNSPLHF. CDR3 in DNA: TGTGCCTTAGGGGGGGTAACCTATAATTCACCCCTCCACTTT.

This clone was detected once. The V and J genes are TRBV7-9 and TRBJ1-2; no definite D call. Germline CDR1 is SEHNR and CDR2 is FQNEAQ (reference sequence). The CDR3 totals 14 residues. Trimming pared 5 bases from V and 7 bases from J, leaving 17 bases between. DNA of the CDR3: TGTGCCAGCAGCAGACACGAGGGATCTGGTGGCTACACCTTC. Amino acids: CASSRHEGSGGYTF.

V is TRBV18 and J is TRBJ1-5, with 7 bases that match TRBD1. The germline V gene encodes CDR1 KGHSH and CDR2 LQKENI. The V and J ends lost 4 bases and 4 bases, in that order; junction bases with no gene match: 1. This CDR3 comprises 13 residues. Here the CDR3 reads CASSRQGNQPQHF. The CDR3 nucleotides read TGTGCCAGCTCACGACAGGGTAATCAGCCCCAGCATTTT.

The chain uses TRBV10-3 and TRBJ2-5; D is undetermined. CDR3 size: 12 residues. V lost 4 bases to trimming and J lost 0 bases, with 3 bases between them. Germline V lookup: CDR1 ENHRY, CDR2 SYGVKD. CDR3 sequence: CAISADQETQYF. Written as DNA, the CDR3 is TGTGCCATCAGTGCTGACCAAGAGACCCAGTACTTC.

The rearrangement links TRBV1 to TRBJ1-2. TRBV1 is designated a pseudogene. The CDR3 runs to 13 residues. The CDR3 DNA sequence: TGCACCAGCAGCCTAGACGGGATCTATGGCTACACCTTC. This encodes CTSSLDGIYGYTF.

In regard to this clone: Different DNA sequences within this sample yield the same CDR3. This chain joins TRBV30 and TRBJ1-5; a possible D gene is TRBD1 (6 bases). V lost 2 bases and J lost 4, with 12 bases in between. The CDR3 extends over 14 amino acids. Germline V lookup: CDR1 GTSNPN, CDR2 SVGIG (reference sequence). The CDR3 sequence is CAWSQGMGNQPQHF. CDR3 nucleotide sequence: TGTGCCTGGAGTCAGGGGATGGGAAATCAGCCCCAGCATTTT.

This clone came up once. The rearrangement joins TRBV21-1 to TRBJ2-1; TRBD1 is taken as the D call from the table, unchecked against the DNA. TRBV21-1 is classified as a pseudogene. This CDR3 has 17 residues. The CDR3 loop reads CASSKWDRPLLYNEQFF. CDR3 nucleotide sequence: TGTGCCAGCAGCAAATGGGACAGACCCCTACTCTACAATGAGCAGTTCTTC.

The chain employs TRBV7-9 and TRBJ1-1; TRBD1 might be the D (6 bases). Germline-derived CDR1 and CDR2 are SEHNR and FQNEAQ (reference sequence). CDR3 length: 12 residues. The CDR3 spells CATDRMNTEAFF. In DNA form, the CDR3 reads TGTGCGACCGACAGGATGAACACTGAAGCTTTCTTT.

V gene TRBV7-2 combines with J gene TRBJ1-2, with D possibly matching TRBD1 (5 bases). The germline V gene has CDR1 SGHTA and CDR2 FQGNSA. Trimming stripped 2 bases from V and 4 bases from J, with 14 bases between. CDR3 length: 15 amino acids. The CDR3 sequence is CASSLTSRVGYGYTF. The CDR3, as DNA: TGTGCCAGCAGCTTAACGTCCAGGGTCGGCTATGGCTACACCTTC.

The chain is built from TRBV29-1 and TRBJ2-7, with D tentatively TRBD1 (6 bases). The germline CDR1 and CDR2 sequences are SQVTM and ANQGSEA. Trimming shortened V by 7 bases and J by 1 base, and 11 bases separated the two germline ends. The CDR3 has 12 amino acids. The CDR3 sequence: CSGGQGSYEQYF. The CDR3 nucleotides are TGCAGCGGAGGGCAGGGGTCCTACGAGCAGTACTTC.

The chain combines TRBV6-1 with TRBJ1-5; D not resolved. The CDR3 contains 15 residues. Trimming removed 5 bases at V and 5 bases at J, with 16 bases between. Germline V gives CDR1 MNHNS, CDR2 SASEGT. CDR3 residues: CASSLQKLAHQPQHF. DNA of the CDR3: TGTGCCAGCAGTCTACAGAAGCTGGCTCATCAGCCCCAGCATTTT.

CDR3 DNA: TGTGCCAGCAGCCAGGAGACAGGACATAGCAATCAGCCCCAGCATTTT. Its protein is CASSQETGHSNQPQHF. This chain joins TRBV4-2 and TRBJ1-5; tentative D call: TRBD1 (6 bases). The V gene's germline CDR1 is LGHNA and CDR2 YNFKEQ. CDR3 length equals 16 residues. Trimming took off 3 bases at V and 0 bases at J, with 12 bases between the two ends.

The CDR3, as DNA: TGTGCCATCAGCCCCGGACAGGGAGGGGGCTACACCTTC. Translation: CAISPGQGGGYTF. The rearrangement uses TRBV10-3 and TRBJ1-2, with 8 bases that match TRBD1. Trimming removed 6 bases from V and 8 bases from J; junction bases left unmatched: 8. This CDR3 has 13 residues. Germline V lookup: CDR1 ENHRY, CDR2 SYGVKD.

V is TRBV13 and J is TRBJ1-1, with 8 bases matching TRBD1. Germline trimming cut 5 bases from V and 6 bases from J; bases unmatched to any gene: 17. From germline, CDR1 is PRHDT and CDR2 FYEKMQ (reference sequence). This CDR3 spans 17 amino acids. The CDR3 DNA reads TGTGCCAGCAGCCTATATTCCGGACAGGGCTTCTCAGCTGAAGCTTTCTTT. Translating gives CASSLYSGQGFSAEAFF.

The CDR3 region has the DNA TGCGCCAGCAGCCAAGGTATCTCCTACGAGCAGTACTTC. Its protein product is CASSQGISYEQYF. V and J are TRBV4-1 and TRBJ2-7, with D unresolved. CDR1 is MGHRA and CDR2 is YSYEKL in the germline V gene. With 1 base removed from V and 0 bases from J, the gap between germline ends came to 4 bases. The CDR3 length is 13 residues.

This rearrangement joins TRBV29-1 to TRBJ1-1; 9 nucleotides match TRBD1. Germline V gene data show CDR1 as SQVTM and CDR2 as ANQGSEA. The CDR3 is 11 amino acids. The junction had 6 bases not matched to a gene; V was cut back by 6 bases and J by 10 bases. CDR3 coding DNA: TGCAGCGTGGGAGGACAGGGGAGAGCTTTCTTT. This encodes CSVGGQGRAFF. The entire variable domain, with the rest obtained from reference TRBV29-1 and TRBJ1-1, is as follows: SAVISQKPSRDICQRGTSLTIQCQVDSQVTMMFWYRQQPGQSLTLIATANQGSEATYESGFVIDKFPISRPNLTFSTLTVSNMSPEDSSIYLCSVGGQGRAFFGQGTRLTVV.

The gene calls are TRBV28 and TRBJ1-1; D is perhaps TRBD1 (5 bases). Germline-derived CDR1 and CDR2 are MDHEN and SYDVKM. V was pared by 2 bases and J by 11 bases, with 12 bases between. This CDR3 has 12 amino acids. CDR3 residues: CASSLPPGVAFF. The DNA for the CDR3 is TGTGCCAGCAGTTTACCCCCGGGGGTGGCTTTCTTT.

CDR3 coding DNA: TGTGCCAGCAGAAAAAGGACAGGGGAATGGTACGAGCAGTACTTC. Its protein product is CASRKRTGEWYEQYF. The J gene is TRBJ2-7, the V gene TRBV28; 9 bases are a match to TRBD1. Germline CDR1 MDHEN, CDR2 SYDVKM. V trimming: 6 bases; J trimming: 4 bases; junction bases outside the gene matches: 10. This CDR3 comprises 15 residues.

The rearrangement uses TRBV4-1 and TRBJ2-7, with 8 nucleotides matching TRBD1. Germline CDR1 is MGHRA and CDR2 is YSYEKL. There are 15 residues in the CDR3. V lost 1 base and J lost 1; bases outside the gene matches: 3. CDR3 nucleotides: TGCGCCAGCAGCCAAGGACAGGGGCTTTCCTACGAGCAGTACTTC. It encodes CASSQGQGLSYEQYF.

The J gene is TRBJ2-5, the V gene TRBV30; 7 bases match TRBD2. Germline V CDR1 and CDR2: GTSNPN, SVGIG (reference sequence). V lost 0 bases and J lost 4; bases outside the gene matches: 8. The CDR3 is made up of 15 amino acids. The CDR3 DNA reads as TGTGCCTGGAGTGTTGGGGCGGGGGTTAGAGAGACCCAGTACTTC. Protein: CAWSVGAGVRETQYF.

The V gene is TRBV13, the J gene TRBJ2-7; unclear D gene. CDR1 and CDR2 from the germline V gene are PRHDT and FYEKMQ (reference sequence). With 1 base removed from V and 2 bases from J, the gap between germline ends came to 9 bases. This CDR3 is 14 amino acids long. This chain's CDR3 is CASSLAPSAYEQYF. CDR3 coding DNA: TGTGCCAGCAGCTTAGCCCCCAGTGCCTACGAGCAGTACTTC.

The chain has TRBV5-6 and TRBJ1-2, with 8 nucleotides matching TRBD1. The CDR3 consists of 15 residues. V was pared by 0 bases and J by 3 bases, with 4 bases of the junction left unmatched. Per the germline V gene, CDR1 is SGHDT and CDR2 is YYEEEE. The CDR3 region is CASSLDRGVDYGYTF. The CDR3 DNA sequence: TGTGCCAGCAGCTTGGACAGGGGGGTCGACTATGGCTACACCTTC.

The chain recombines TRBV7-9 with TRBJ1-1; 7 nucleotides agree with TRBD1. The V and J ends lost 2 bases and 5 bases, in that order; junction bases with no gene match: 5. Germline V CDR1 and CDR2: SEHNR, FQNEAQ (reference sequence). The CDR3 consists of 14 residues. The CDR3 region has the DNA TGTGCCAGCAGCTTAACGACAGGGCTAACTGAAGCTTTCTTT. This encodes CASSLTTGLTEAFF. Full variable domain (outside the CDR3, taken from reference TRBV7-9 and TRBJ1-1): DTGVSQNPRHKITKRGQNVTFRCDPISEHNRLYWYRQTLGQGPEFLTYFQNEAQLEKSRLLSDRFSAERPKGSFSTLEIQRTEQGDSAMYLCASSLTTGLTEAFFGQGTRLTVV.